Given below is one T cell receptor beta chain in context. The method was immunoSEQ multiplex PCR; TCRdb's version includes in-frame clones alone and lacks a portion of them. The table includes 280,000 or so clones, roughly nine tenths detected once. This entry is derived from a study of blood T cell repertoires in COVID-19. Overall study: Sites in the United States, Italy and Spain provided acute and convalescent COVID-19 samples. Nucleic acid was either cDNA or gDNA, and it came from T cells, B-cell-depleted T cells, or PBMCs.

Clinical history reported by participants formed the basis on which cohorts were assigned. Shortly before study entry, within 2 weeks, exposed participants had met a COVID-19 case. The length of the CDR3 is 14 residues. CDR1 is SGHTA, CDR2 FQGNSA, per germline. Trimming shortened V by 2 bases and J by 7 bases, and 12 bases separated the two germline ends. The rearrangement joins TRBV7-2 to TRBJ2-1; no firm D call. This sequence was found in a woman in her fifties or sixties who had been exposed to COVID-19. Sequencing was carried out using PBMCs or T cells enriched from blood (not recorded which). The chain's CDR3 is CASSLLEPPNEQFF. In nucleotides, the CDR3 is TGTGCCAGCAGCTTACTAGAGCCGCCGAATGAGCAGTTCTTC.